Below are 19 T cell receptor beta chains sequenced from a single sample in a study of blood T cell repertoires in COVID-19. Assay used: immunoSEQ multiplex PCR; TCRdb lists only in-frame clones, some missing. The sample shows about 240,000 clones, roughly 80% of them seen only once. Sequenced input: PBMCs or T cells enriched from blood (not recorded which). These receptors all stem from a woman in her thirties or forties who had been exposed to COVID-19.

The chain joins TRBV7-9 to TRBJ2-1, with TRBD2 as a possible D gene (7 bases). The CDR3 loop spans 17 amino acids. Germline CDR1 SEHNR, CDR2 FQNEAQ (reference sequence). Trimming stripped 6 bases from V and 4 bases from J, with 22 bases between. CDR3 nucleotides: TGTGCCAGCAGTTTTCCTGGGAGGGGGGCGCCGTACAATGAGCAGTTCTTC. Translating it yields CASSFPGRGAPYNEQFF. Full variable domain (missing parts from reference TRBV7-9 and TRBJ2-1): DTGVSQNPRHKITKRGQNVTFRCDPISEHNRLYWYRQTLGQGPEFLTYFQNEAQLEKSRLLSDRFSAERPKGSFSTLEIQRTEQGDSAMYLCASSFPGRGAPYNEQFFGPGTRLTVL.

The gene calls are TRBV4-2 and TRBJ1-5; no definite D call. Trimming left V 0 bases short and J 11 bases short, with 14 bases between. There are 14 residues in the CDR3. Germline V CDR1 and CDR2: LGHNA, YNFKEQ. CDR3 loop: CASSQDVGFEAQHF. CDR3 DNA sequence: TGTGCCAGCAGCCAAGATGTCGGGTTTGAGGCCCAGCATTTT.

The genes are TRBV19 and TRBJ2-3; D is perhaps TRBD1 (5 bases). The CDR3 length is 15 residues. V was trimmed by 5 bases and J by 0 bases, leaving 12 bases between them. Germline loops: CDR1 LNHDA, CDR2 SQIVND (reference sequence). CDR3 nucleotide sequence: TGTGCCAGTAGTCTCGACAGATCTAGCACAGATACGCAGTATTTT. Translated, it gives CASSLDRSSTDTQYF. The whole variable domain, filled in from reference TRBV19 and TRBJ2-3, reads DGGITQSPKYLFRKEGQNVTLSCEQNLNHDAMYWYRQDPGQGLRLIYYSQIVNDFQKGDIAEGYSVSREKKESFPLTVTSAQKNPTAFYLCASSLDRSSTDTQYFGPGTRLTVL.

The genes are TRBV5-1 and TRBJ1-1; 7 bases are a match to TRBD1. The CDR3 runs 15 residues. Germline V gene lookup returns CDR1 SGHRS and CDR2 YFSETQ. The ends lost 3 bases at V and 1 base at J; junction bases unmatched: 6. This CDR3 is CASSSQTGTNTEAFF. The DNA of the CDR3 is TGCGCCAGCAGCTCCCAGACAGGGACGAACACTGAAGCTTTCTTT.

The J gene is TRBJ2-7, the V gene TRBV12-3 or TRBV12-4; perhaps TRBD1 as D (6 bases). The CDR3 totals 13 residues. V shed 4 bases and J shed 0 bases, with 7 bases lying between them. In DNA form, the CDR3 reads TGTGCCAGCAGTTCGGACAGCTCCTACGAGCAGTACTTC. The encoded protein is CASSSDSSYEQYF.

CDR3 DNA: TGTGCCAGCACCCAGGAGGGCTGGGCTTTCTTT. It is translated as CASTQEGWAFF. The gene calls are TRBV7-9 and TRBJ1-1, with D hard to call. Germline V gives CDR1 SEHNR, CDR2 FQNEAQ (reference sequence). This CDR3 has 11 residues. The ends were cut back, 7 bases at V and 11 bases at J, with 14 bases in the middle.

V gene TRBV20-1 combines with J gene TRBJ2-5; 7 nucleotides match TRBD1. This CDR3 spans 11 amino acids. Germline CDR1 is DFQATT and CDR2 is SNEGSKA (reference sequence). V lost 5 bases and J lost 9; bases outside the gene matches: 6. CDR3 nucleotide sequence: TGCAGTGCTGTGGACAGGAGAGCCCAGTACTTC. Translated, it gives CSAVDRRAQYF.

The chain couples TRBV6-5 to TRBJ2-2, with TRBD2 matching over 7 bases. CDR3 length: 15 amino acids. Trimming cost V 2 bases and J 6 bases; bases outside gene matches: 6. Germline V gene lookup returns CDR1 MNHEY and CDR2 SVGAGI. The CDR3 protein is CASSYTPGGSGELFF. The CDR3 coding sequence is TGTGCCAGCAGTTACACCCCGGGGGGATCCGGGGAGCTGTTTTTT.

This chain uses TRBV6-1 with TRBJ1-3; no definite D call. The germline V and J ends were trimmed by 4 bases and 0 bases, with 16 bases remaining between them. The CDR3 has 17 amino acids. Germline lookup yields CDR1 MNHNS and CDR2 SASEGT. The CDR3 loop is CASSATGKPLSGNTIYF. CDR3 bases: TGTGCCAGCAGTGCGACGGGGAAACCTCTCTCTGGAAACACCATATATTTT.

CDR3 in DNA: TGTGCCAGTAGTCCAGGTCCCCATCAGCCCCAGCATTTT. Protein: CASSPGPHQPQHF. The chain links TRBV19 to TRBJ1-5; D gene uncertain. The CDR3 runs to 13 residues. V shed 5 bases and J shed 5 bases, with 10 bases lying between them. The V gene's germline CDR1 is LNHDA and CDR2 SQIVND (reference sequence).

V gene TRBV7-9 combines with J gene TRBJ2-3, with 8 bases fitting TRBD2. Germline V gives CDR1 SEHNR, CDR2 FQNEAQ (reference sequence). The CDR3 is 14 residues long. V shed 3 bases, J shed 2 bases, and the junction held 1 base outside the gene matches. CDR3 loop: CASSFSGATDTQYF. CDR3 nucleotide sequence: TGTGCCAGCAGCTTTAGCGGGGCCACAGATACGCAGTATTTT. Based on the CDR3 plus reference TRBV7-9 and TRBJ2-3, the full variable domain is DTGVSQNPRHKITKRGQNVTFRCDPISEHNRLYWYRQTLGQGPEFLTYFQNEAQLEKSRLLSDRFSAERPKGSFSTLEIQRTEQGDSAMYLCASSFSGATDTQYFGPGTRLTVL.

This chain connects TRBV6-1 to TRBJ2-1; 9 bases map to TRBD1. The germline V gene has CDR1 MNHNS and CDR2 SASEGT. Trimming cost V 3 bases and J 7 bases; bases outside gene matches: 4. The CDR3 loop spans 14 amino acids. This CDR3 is CASSEWDRVNEQFF. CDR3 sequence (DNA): TGTGCCAGCAGTGAGTGGGACAGGGTTAATGAGCAGTTCTTC.

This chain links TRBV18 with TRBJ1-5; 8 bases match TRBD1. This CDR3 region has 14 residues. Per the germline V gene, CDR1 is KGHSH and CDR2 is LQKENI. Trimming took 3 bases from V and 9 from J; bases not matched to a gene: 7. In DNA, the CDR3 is TGTGCCAGCTCACCGGGACAGGAAGGAAGGCCCCAGCATTTT. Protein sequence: CASSPGQEGRPQHF.

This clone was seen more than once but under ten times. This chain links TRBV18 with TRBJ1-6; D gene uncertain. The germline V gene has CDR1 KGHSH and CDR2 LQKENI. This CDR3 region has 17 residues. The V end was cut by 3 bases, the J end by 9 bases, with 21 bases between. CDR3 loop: CASSPSVQPRRGSPLHF. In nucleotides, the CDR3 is TGTGCCAGCTCACCCTCCGTACAGCCACGCCGGGGTTCACCCCTCCACTTT.

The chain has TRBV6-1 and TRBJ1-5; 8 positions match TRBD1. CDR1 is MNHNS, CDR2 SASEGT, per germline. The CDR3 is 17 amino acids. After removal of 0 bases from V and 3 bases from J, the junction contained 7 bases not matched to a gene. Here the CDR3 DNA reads TGTGCCAGCAGTGAAGCGGGCGCAGGGGGCGACAATCAGCCCCAGCATTTT. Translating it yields CASSEAGAGGDNQPQHF.

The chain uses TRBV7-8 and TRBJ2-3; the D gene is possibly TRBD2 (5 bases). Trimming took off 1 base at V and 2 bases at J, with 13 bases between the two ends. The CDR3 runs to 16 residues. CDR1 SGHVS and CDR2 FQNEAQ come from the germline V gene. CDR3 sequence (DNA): TGTGCCAGCAGCTTAGTCGGCGGGCAGCTCACAGATACGCAGTATTTT. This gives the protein CASSLVGGQLTDTQYF.

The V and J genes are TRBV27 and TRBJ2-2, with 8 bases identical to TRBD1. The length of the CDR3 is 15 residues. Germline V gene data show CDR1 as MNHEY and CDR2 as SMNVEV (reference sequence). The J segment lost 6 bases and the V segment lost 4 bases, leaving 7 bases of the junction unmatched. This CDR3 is CASSSGQVDSGELFF. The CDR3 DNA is TGTGCCAGCAGTTCGGGACAGGTGGACTCCGGGGAGCTGTTTTTT.

This CDR3 is CSASPGQGRTEAFF. CDR3 nucleotides: TGCAGTGCTAGTCCGGGACAGGGGAGGACTGAAGCTTTCTTT. The rearrangement joins TRBV20-1 to TRBJ1-1; 10 bases agree with TRBD1. CDR1 DFQATT and CDR2 SNEGSKA come from the germline V gene (reference sequence). V lost 3 bases and J lost 5; bases outside the gene matches: 6. This CDR3 comprises 14 residues.

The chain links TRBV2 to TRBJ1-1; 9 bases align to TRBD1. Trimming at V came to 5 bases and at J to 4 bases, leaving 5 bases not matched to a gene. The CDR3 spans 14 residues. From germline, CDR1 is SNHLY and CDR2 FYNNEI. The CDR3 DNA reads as TGTGCCAGCAGTCCTACAGGGGGCGGCACTGAAGCTTTCTTT. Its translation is CASSPTGGGTEAFF.